These 32 T cell receptor beta chains were sequenced from one sample in a study of CXCR3-negative and CXCR3-positive naive CD8 T cells. The libraries of TRB cDNA were prepared using 5' RACE with UMI labels. Reanalyzing the 5' RACE reads, TCRdb keeps one entry per CDR3 protein, without DNA. In total, the table holds 6,000 to 7,000 distinct CDR3 sequences. Regarding the study as a whole: In CXCR3-positive naive cells, the TRB CDR3s were more hydrophobic than in CXCR3-negative naive cells.

These receptors have no known antigen. Sequencing used naive CXCR3+ CD8+ T cells from blood. Regarding subset: CD45RO-CCR7+CD27+CD95- naive CD8+ T cells expressing CXCR3 (TNR3+). These receptor sequences come from a human donor in good health. Some clones in this sample may be carry-over from other donors' samples.

The rearrangement uses TRBV7-8 and TRBJ2-7. The CDR3 extends over 13 amino acids. CDR1 is SGHVS, CDR2 FQNEAQ, per germline. CDR3 sequence reads: CASHSTAPYEQYF.

This clonotype is labeled medium-sized (0.01 to 0.1%) based on frequency. This sequence joins TRBV5-1 and TRBJ2-3; TCRdb indicates TRBD2, and absent DNA this call remains unverified. This CDR3 has 16 amino acids. CDR1 is SGHRS, CDR2 YFSETQ, per germline. The CDR3 reads CASSTGTSRYTDTQYF.

The chain is built from TRBV13 and TRBJ2-5. Germline CDR1 reads PRHDT; CDR2 reads FYEKMQ (reference sequence). This CDR3 is built from 11 residues. The CDR3 region is CASSYGETQYF.

This sequence joins TRBV9 and TRBJ1-2. CDR1 is SGDLS, CDR2 YYNGEE, per germline. CDR3 length equals 16 residues. The CDR3 region is CASSGPLSGANYGYTF. Filled out from reference TRBV9 and TRBJ1-2, the complete variable domain reads DSGVTQTPKHLITATGQRVTLRCSPRSGDLSVYWYQQSLDQGLQFLIQYYNGEERAKGNILERFSAQQFPDLHSELNLSSLELGDSALYFCASSGPLSGANYGYTFGSGTRLTVV.

By frequency, this clonotype registers medium-sized. CDR3 sequence: CSVEAGDYGYAF. The chain carries TRBV29-1 and TRBJ1-2; the D call from TCRdb, TRBD1, cannot be confirmed without DNA. The CDR3 sequence is 12 residues long. Germline CDR1 and CDR2: SQVTM and ANQGSEA.

The rearrangement links TRBV9 to TRBJ2-2; TCRdb picks TRBD2, but there is no DNA to check that call. The CDR3 contains 15 residues. The germline gives CDR1 SGDLS, CDR2 YYNGEE. This CDR3 reads CASSVEAGVPGELFF.

The chain recombines TRBV5-6 with TRBJ2-7; the TRBD1 assignment by TCRdb is unverifiable without DNA. This CDR3 has 14 residues. Per germline, CDR1 SGHDT and CDR2 YYEEEE. The CDR3: CASSLGQGIYEQYF.

Measured by frequency, this clonotype is medium-sized (0.01 to 0.1%). The chain recombines TRBV4-3 with TRBJ2-1; the D gene TCRdb calls, TRBD2, cannot be checked with no DNA. The germline V gene encodes CDR1 LGHNA and CDR2 YSLEER. This CDR3 has 18 amino acids. CDR3 residues: CASSQSVAGSSGSDEQFF.

V usage is TRBV30 and J usage is TRBJ2-2. Germline-derived CDR1 and CDR2 are GTSNPN and SVGIG (reference sequence). The CDR3 consists of 13 residues. This chain's CDR3 is CAWSYNAPGELFF.

This clonotype is identified as medium-sized from frequency. The gene calls are TRBV6-1 and TRBJ1-1; TCRdb's D call, TRBD1, is unchecked because there is no DNA. This CDR3 contains 14 residues. CDR1 and CDR2 from the germline V gene are MNHNS and SASEGT. The CDR3: CASSEPDPLLSAFF.

This clonotype shows up as medium-sized by frequency. V is TRBV20-1 and J is TRBJ1-5; absent DNA, TCRdb's TRBD1 call cannot be checked. This CDR3 has 18 residues. CDR1 and CDR2 (germline): DFQATT, SNEGSKA (reference sequence). CDR3 loop: CSAWDGQGPGYSNQPQHF.

V usage is TRBV11-2 and J usage is TRBJ2-3. This CDR3 contains 16 residues. Germline CDR1 is SGHAT and CDR2 is FQNNGV. CDR3 sequence reads: CASSSGGGVSTDTQYF.

This sequence joins TRBV5-5 and TRBJ1-1; TCRdb reports TRBD1, a call that lacks DNA to check it against. The CDR3 loop spans 13 amino acids. Germline V gives CDR1 SGHKS, CDR2 YYEKEE (reference sequence). CDR3 residues: CASTPTGPTEAFF.

V is TRBV28 and J is TRBJ2-1; TCRdb names TRBD2, which stays unverified in the absence of DNA. The CDR3 has 18 residues. Germline CDR1 reads MDHEN; CDR2 reads SYDVKM. CDR3 sequence: CASSLEGLAGSPYNEQFF.

This clonotype is identified as medium-sized (0.01 to 0.1%) from frequency. The J gene is TRBJ1-4, the V gene TRBV5-6. CDR1 and CDR2 (germline): SGHDT, YYEEEE. This CDR3 is 15 amino acids long. CDR3 in amino acids: CASSGGTDPNEKLFF.

This rearrangement joins TRBV4-1 to TRBJ2-7; lacking DNA, the TRBD1 call made by TCRdb goes unchecked. The CDR3 loop spans 13 amino acids. Germline CDR1 reads MGHRA; CDR2 reads YSYEKL. CDR3: CASSSGQNYEQYF.

The chain employs TRBV3-1 and TRBJ2-1. There are 15 residues in the CDR3. Germline values: CDR1 LGHDT, CDR2 YNNKEL (reference sequence). The CDR3 here is CASSQDWPEYNEQFF.

Judged by frequency, this clonotype is medium-sized. This sequence joins TRBV7-9 and TRBJ1-3; lacking DNA, the TRBD1 call made by TCRdb goes unchecked. CDR3 length: 14 amino acids. Germline lookup yields CDR1 SEHNR and CDR2 FQNEAQ (reference sequence). The CDR3 is CASSFRGESNTIYF.

Frequency places this clonotype as medium-sized. The gene calls are TRBV7-9 and TRBJ1-2. Germline CDR1 reads SEHNR; CDR2 reads FQNEAQ (reference sequence). The CDR3 runs to 13 residues. Here the CDR3 reads CASSLGGSYGYTF.

This chain uses TRBV4-3 with TRBJ2-2; the D call from TCRdb, TRBD2, cannot be confirmed without DNA. The CDR3 length is 17 residues. In germline, CDR1 is LGHNA, CDR2 YSLEER. The CDR3 spells CASSQDYSSGLAGELFF.

The chain combines TRBV5-1 with TRBJ2-1; absent DNA, TCRdb's TRBD1 call cannot be checked. This CDR3 is 15 amino acids long. Germline CDR1 is SGHRS and CDR2 is YFSETQ. The CDR3 region is CASSSGTFTYNEQFF.

This clonotype counts as medium-sized (0.01 to 0.1%) by frequency. The chain joins TRBV6-1 to TRBJ2-5; TCRdb's assignment of TRBD2 cannot be checked, as there is no DNA. This CDR3 has 16 residues. CDR1 and CDR2 (germline): MNHNS, SASEGT. The CDR3 is CASSEGTLQGWETQYF.

By frequency, this clonotype registers medium-sized (0.01 to 0.1%). V and J are TRBV12-3 or TRBV12-4 and TRBJ2-7; TCRdb's assignment of TRBD1 cannot be checked, as there is no DNA. The CDR3 has 11 amino acids. The CDR3 here is CASSPGYEQYF.

By frequency, this clonotype registers medium-sized. This sequence joins TRBV11-2 and TRBJ2-7; TCRdb designates TRBD1, a call that cannot be tested without DNA. From germline, CDR1 is SGHAT and CDR2 FQNNGV. This CDR3 is built from 16 residues. The chain's CDR3 is CASSSPRDRPSYEQYF.

By frequency, this clonotype registers medium-sized. The chain carries TRBV12-3 or TRBV12-4 and TRBJ2-1; TCRdb's D call of TRBD2 is untestable without DNA. The length of the CDR3 is 15 residues. CDR3 region: CASSLYTSGAREQFF.

This clonotype is called medium-sized based on its frequency. The chain employs TRBV9 and TRBJ1-2; TCRdb proposes TRBD1, but this gene call is untestable without DNA. Germline V CDR1 and CDR2: SGDLS, YYNGEE. The CDR3 is made up of 14 amino acids. The CDR3 protein is CASSADLGVDGYTF.

This clonotype is medium-sized by frequency. The chain has TRBV29-1 and TRBJ2-7. CDR3 length: 12 amino acids. Germline V gene sequence: CDR1 SQVTM, CDR2 ANQGSEA. Here the CDR3 reads CSVEAPDYEQYF.

Its frequency marks this clonotype as medium-sized. The rearrangement uses TRBV29-1 and TRBJ2-3; the TRBD2 assignment by TCRdb is unverifiable without DNA. Germline V CDR1 and CDR2: SQVTM, ANQGSEA. CDR3 length equals 16 residues. The CDR3 here is CSVDSGRSLGTDTQYF.

This chain links TRBV9 with TRBJ2-1; TCRdb gives TRBD1 as the D gene, but with no DNA this cannot be confirmed. CDR3 size: 15 residues. Per germline, CDR1 SGDLS and CDR2 YYNGEE. CDR3 loop: CASSVDGTSYNEQFF.

By frequency, this clonotype registers medium-sized. V and J are TRBV5-1 and TRBJ2-3. Germline values: CDR1 SGHRS, CDR2 YFSETQ. The CDR3 extends over 12 amino acids. CDR3 loop: CASSGGTDTQYF.

This clonotype is labeled medium-sized (0.01 to 0.1%) based on frequency. The chain has TRBV13 and TRBJ2-7. The CDR3 loop spans 13 amino acids. The V gene's germline CDR1 is PRHDT and CDR2 FYEKMQ (reference sequence). The CDR3 is CASSLQGANEQYF.

This clonotype is deemed medium-sized by its frequency. The chain combines TRBV5-4 with TRBJ2-3; TCRdb gives TRBD2 as the D gene, but with no DNA this cannot be confirmed. Looked up from germline, CDR1 is SGHNT and CDR2 is YYREEE (reference sequence). The CDR3 runs 15 residues. CDR3: CASSLVAGGTDTQYF.